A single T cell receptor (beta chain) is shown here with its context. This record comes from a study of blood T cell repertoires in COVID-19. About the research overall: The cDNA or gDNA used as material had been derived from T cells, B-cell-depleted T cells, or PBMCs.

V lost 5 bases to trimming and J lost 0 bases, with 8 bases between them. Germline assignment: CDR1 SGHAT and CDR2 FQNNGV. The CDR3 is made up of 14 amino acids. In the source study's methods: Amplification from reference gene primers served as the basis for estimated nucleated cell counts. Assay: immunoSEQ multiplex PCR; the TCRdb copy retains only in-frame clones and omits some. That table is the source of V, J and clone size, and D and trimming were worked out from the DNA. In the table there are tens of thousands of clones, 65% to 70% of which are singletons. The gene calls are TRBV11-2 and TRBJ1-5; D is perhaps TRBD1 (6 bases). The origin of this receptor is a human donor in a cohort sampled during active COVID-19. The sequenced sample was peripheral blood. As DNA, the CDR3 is TGTGCCAGCAGCGGGACATTTAGCAATCAGCCCCAGCATTTT. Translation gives CASSGTFSNQPQHF. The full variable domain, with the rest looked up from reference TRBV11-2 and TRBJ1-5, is EAGVAQSPRYKIIEKRQSVAFWCNPISGHATLYWYQQILGQGPKLLIQFQNNGVVDDSQLPKDRFSAERLKGVDSTLKIQPAKLEDSAVYLCASSGTFSNQPQHFGDGTRLSIL.